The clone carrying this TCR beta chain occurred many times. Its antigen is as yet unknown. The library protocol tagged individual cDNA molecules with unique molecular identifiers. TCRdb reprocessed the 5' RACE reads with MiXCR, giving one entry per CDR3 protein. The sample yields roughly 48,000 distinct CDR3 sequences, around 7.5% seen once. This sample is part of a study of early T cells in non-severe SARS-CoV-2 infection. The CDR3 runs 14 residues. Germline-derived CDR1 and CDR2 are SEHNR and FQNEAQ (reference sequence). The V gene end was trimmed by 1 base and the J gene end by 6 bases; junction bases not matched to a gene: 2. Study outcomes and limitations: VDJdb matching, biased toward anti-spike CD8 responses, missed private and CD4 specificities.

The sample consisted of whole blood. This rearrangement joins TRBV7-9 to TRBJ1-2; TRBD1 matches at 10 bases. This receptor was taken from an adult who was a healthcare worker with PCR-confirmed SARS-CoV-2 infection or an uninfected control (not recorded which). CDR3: CASSLGQGANGYTF. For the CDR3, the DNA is TGTGCCAGCAGCTTAGGACAGGGGGCAAATGGCTACACCTTC.